This is a list of T cell receptor beta chains from one sample in a study of T cell responses to AZD1222 COVID-19 vaccine. Here immunoSEQ multiplex PCR was the method, and the copy in TCRdb shows in-frame clones only, minus some. The sample shows about 190,000 clones, approximately 91% of them seen only once. Here the sequenced sample was peripheral blood, taken on day 0 of AZD1222 vaccination. Receptors originate from an adult in good health. CDR3s include the opening cysteine and the closing phenylalanine or tryptophan. Each record gives: CDR3 length, J gene, D gene, clone size, V gene, CDR3 protein, CDR3 DNA. The D gene is left open where the match is weak. For some rows the clone size is stated as once, few or many, or as a class when expanded; others skip it.

cdr3_length: 14
j_call: TRBJ1-2
d_call: -
clone_size: -
v_call: TRBV28
cdr3_aa: CASSLGVRLSGYTF
cdr3_nt: TGTGCCAGCAGTTTGGGGGTACGCCTCTCTGGCTACACCTTC

cdr3_length: 15
j_call: TRBJ2-3
d_call: TRBD1
clone_size: -
v_call: TRBV3-1/TRBV3-2
cdr3_aa: CASSHRDSYTDTQYF
cdr3_nt: TGTGCCAGCAGCCACCGGGACAGTTACACAGATACGCAGTATTTT

cdr3_length: 12
j_call: TRBJ2-3
d_call: -
clone_size: -
v_call: TRBV28
cdr3_aa: CASSPPMRTQYF
cdr3_nt: TGTGCCAGCAGTCCCCCGATGAGGACGCAGTATTTT

cdr3_length: 14
j_call: TRBJ1-1
d_call: -
clone_size: -
v_call: TRBV4-1
cdr3_aa: CASSQSIQNTEAFF
cdr3_nt: TGCGCCAGCAGCCAATCGATCCAGAACACTGAAGCTTTCTTT

cdr3_length: 16
j_call: TRBJ2-1
d_call: TRBD2
clone_size: -
v_call: TRBV18
cdr3_aa: CASSPPGERETGEQFF
cdr3_nt: TGTGCCAGCTCACCCCCCGGGGAGCGGGAGACGGGTGAGCAGTTCTTC

cdr3_length: 13
j_call: TRBJ1-2
d_call: -
clone_size: few
v_call: TRBV5-1
cdr3_aa: CASSLADSYGYTF
cdr3_nt: TGCGCCAGCAGCTTGGCGGACAGCTATGGCTACACCTTC

cdr3_length: 13
j_call: TRBJ1-6
d_call: TRBD1
clone_size: -
v_call: TRBV7-2
cdr3_aa: CASSLTGESPLHF
cdr3_nt: TGTGCCAGCAGTCTGACAGGGGAATCACCCCTCCACTTT

cdr3_length: 15
j_call: TRBJ1-1
d_call: -
clone_size: -
v_call: TRBV5-1
cdr3_aa: CASSLTRVGSTEAFF
cdr3_nt: TGCGCCAGCAGCCTGACAAGGGTGGGGAGCACTGAAGCTTTCTTT

cdr3_length: 11
j_call: TRBJ2-7
d_call: -
clone_size: -
v_call: TRBV29-1
cdr3_aa: CSHGTVYEQYF
cdr3_nt: TGCAGCCATGGGACGGTCTACGAGCAGTACTTC

cdr3_length: 18
j_call: TRBJ1-6
d_call: -
clone_size: -
v_call: TRBV9
cdr3_aa: CASSVEGRQVITNSPLHF
cdr3_nt: TGTGCCAGCAGCGTAGAAGGGCGGCAGGTCATTACTAATTCACCCCTCCACTTT

cdr3_length: 15
j_call: TRBJ2-6
d_call: -
clone_size: -
v_call: TRBV2
cdr3_aa: CASSARESGANVLTF
cdr3_nt: TGTGCCAGCAGTGCTAGGGAGTCCGGGGCCAACGTCCTGACTTTC

cdr3_length: 14
j_call: TRBJ2-7
d_call: TRBD1
clone_size: -
v_call: TRBV3-1/TRBV3-2
cdr3_aa: CASRPGTGIYEQYF
cdr3_nt: TGTGCCAGCAGACCCGGGACAGGGATCTACGAGCAGTACTTC

cdr3_length: 15
j_call: TRBJ1-5
d_call: -
clone_size: once
v_call: TRBV2
cdr3_aa: CASSDTSPRSQPQHF
cdr3_nt: TGTGCCAGCAGTGATACATCCCCCAGGAGTCAGCCCCAGCATTTT

cdr3_length: 13
j_call: TRBJ2-2
d_call: -
clone_size: -
v_call: TRBV6-4
cdr3_aa: CASSVQTTGELFF
cdr3_nt: TGTGCCAGCAGTGTACAGACCACCGGGGAGCTGTTTTTT

cdr3_length: 18
j_call: TRBJ2-2
d_call: TRBD2
clone_size: -
v_call: TRBV4-2
cdr3_aa: CASSQDKLAGGNTGELFF
cdr3_nt: TGTGCCAGCAGCCAAGATAAGCTAGCGGGGGGGAACACCGGGGAGCTGTTTTTT

cdr3_length: 13
j_call: TRBJ1-5
d_call: -
clone_size: -
v_call: TRBV7-9
cdr3_aa: CASSFNRDQPQHF
cdr3_nt: TGTGCCAGCAGCTTTAACAGAGATCAGCCCCAGCATTTT

cdr3_length: 13
j_call: TRBJ2-5
d_call: -
clone_size: -
v_call: TRBV19
cdr3_aa: CASSLAGTETQYF
cdr3_nt: TGTGCCAGTAGTTTGGCCGGGACGGAGACCCAGTACTTC

cdr3_length: 15
j_call: TRBJ2-1
d_call: TRBD2
clone_size: -
v_call: TRBV6-2/TRBV6-3
cdr3_aa: CASSYERGGYNEQFF
cdr3_nt: TGTGCCAGCAGTTACGAGCGGGGGGGTTACAATGAGCAGTTCTTC

cdr3_length: 16
j_call: TRBJ2-2
d_call: TRBD1
clone_size: -
v_call: TRBV7-6
cdr3_aa: CASSQLGDSNTGELFF
cdr3_nt: TGTGCCAGCAGCCAACTCGGGGACAGCAACACCGGGGAGCTGTTTTTT

cdr3_length: 20
j_call: TRBJ2-3
d_call: TRBD2
clone_size: -
v_call: TRBV13
cdr3_aa: CASSLRTSGREAPSTDTQYF
cdr3_nt: TGTGCCAGCAGCCTCAGGACTAGCGGGAGGGAGGCCCCTAGCACAGATACGCAGTATTTT

cdr3_length: 16
j_call: TRBJ2-7
d_call: TRBD2
clone_size: -
v_call: TRBV29-1
cdr3_aa: CSDRAGRLAPSYEQYF
cdr3_nt: TGCAGCGACCGAGCCGGCCGACTAGCGCCTTCCTACGAGCAGTACTTC

cdr3_length: 13
j_call: TRBJ1-2
d_call: -
clone_size: -
v_call: TRBV12-3/TRBV12-4
cdr3_aa: CASSFEGLEGYTF
cdr3_nt: TGTGCCAGCAGTTTTGAGGGTTTGGAGGGCTACACCTTC

cdr3_length: 15
j_call: TRBJ2-7
d_call: -
clone_size: -
v_call: TRBV6-5
cdr3_aa: CASRLRDTRAYEQYF
cdr3_nt: TGTGCCAGCAGGCTCCGGGACACTAGGGCCTACGAGCAGTACTTC

cdr3_length: 13
j_call: TRBJ1-1
d_call: -
clone_size: -
v_call: TRBV6-5
cdr3_aa: CASKPRPNTEAFF
cdr3_nt: TGTGCCAGCAAACCTAGACCGAACACTGAAGCTTTCTTT

cdr3_length: 13
j_call: TRBJ2-1
d_call: -
clone_size: -
v_call: TRBV14
cdr3_aa: CASSQYATNEQFF
cdr3_nt: TGTGCCAGCAGCCAATATGCTACTAATGAGCAGTTCTTC

cdr3_length: 15
j_call: TRBJ2-1
d_call: -
clone_size: -
v_call: TRBV7-9
cdr3_aa: CASSPSGGIIPEQFF
cdr3_nt: TGTGCCAGCAGCCCCTCCGGCGGGATAATTCCTGAGCAGTTCTTC

cdr3_length: 13
j_call: TRBJ1-1
d_call: -
clone_size: -
v_call: TRBV6-1
cdr3_aa: CASSDGTFTEAFF
cdr3_nt: TGTGCCAGCAGTGACGGGACTTTCACTGAAGCTTTCTTT

cdr3_length: 16
j_call: TRBJ2-3
d_call: TRBD2
clone_size: -
v_call: TRBV4-1
cdr3_aa: CASSLSAGATTDTQYF
cdr3_nt: TGCGCCAGCAGCCTATCAGCGGGAGCCACCACAGATACGCAGTATTTT

cdr3_length: 17
j_call: TRBJ2-5
d_call: TRBD2
clone_size: -
v_call: TRBV5-4
cdr3_aa: CASSRRTSGRVGETQYF
cdr3_nt: TGTGCCAGCAGCCGGAGGACTAGCGGGAGGGTAGGGGAGACCCAGTACTTC

cdr3_length: 14
j_call: TRBJ1-2
d_call: TRBD1
clone_size: -
v_call: TRBV28
cdr3_aa: CASSTGGFHYGYTF
cdr3_nt: TGTGCCAGCAGTACAGGGGGATTCCACTATGGCTACACCTTC

cdr3_length: 15
j_call: TRBJ2-2
d_call: -
clone_size: -
v_call: TRBV28
cdr3_aa: CASSLGRVGTGELFF
cdr3_nt: TGTGCCAGCAGTTTAGGTCGGGTAGGCACCGGGGAGCTGTTTTTT

cdr3_length: 18
j_call: TRBJ2-3
d_call: -
clone_size: -
v_call: TRBV13
cdr3_aa: CASSQVAGRGASTDTQYF
cdr3_nt: TGTGCCAGCAGCCAGGTCGCGGGTCGGGGGGCTAGCACAGATACGCAGTATTTT

cdr3_length: 14
j_call: TRBJ1-4
d_call: -
clone_size: -
v_call: TRBV5-1
cdr3_aa: CASSLAQGNEKLFF
cdr3_nt: TGCGCCAGCAGCTTGGCCCAGGGGAATGAAAAACTGTTTTTT

cdr3_length: 16
j_call: TRBJ1-2
d_call: TRBD1
clone_size: -
v_call: TRBV28
cdr3_aa: CASSPGGVDYNYGYTF
cdr3_nt: TGTGCCAGCAGTCCAGGGGGCGTGGATTATAACTATGGCTACACCTTC

cdr3_length: 12
j_call: TRBJ2-7
d_call: -
clone_size: -
v_call: TRBV27
cdr3_aa: CASSLFGREQYF
cdr3_nt: TGTGCCAGCAGTTTGTTCGGCAGGGAGCAGTACTTC

cdr3_length: 16
j_call: TRBJ2-5
d_call: TRBD2
clone_size: -
v_call: TRBV10-3
cdr3_aa: CAISEPERAGAGTQYF
cdr3_nt: TGTGCCATCAGTGAGCCAGAGAGGGCGGGAGCTGGGACCCAGTACTTC

cdr3_length: 13
j_call: TRBJ1-2
d_call: -
clone_size: -
v_call: TRBV11-2
cdr3_aa: CASSRDTGYGYTF
cdr3_nt: TGTGCCAGCAGCCGGGACACGGGCTATGGCTACACCTTC

cdr3_length: 16
j_call: TRBJ2-7
d_call: -
clone_size: -
v_call: TRBV27
cdr3_aa: CASSFEGQGSSYEQYF
cdr3_nt: TGTGCCAGCAGTTTTGAGGGTCAGGGGAGCTCCTACGAGCAGTACTTC

cdr3_length: 17
j_call: TRBJ2-1
d_call: -
clone_size: -
v_call: TRBV8-2
cdr3_aa: CGSTDGTGTSGTYEQFF
cdr3_nt: TGTGGCAGCACGGATGGGACCGGGACTAGCGGGACCTATGAGCAGTTCTTC

cdr3_length: 15
j_call: TRBJ1-6
d_call: -
clone_size: -
v_call: TRBV6-2/TRBV6-3
cdr3_aa: CASSYSTGGNSPLHF
cdr3_nt: TGTGCCAGCAGTTACTCAACCGGGGGCAATTCACCCCTCCACTTT

cdr3_length: 14
j_call: TRBJ2-7
d_call: -
clone_size: -
v_call: TRBV2
cdr3_aa: CASSETLSSYEQYF
cdr3_nt: TGTGCCAGCAGTGAAACACTTAGCTCCTACGAGCAGTACTTC

cdr3_length: 15
j_call: TRBJ1-3
d_call: TRBD1
clone_size: -
v_call: TRBV5-1
cdr3_aa: CASSETGTGGNTIYF
cdr3_nt: TGCGCCAGCAGCGAAACCGGGACAGGGGGAAACACCATATATTTT

cdr3_length: 13
j_call: TRBJ2-1
d_call: -
clone_size: -
v_call: TRBV12-3/TRBV12-4
cdr3_aa: CASSGLTPSEQFF
cdr3_nt: TGTGCCAGCAGTGGACTAACCCCCTCTGAGCAGTTCTTC

cdr3_length: 17
j_call: TRBJ2-7
d_call: TRBD2
clone_size: -
v_call: TRBV5-1
cdr3_aa: CASSKLTLAGGSYEQYF
cdr3_nt: TGCGCCAGCAGTAAACTCACCCTAGCGGGAGGATCGTACGAGCAGTACTTC

cdr3_length: 19
j_call: TRBJ2-6
d_call: TRBD2
clone_size: -
v_call: TRBV28
cdr3_aa: CASSLVIAGGPFGANVLTF
cdr3_nt: TGTGCCAGCAGTTTAGTAATAGCGGGAGGGCCATTTGGGGCCAACGTCCTGACTTTC

cdr3_length: 16
j_call: TRBJ1-5
d_call: TRBD1
clone_size: -
v_call: TRBV13
cdr3_aa: CASSEKGQGKVQPQHF
cdr3_nt: TGTGCCAGCAGCGAAAAGGGACAGGGCAAAGTACAGCCCCAGCATTTT

cdr3_length: 11
j_call: TRBJ1-2
d_call: -
clone_size: -
v_call: TRBV29-1
cdr3_aa: CSAGLGYGYTF
cdr3_nt: TGCAGCGCGGGGTTAGGTTATGGCTACACCTTC

cdr3_length: 13
j_call: TRBJ2-7
d_call: -
clone_size: -
v_call: TRBV27
cdr3_aa: CASSLVGPYEQYF
cdr3_nt: TGTGCCAGCAGTTTAGTCGGTCCCTACGAGCAGTACTTC

cdr3_length: 18
j_call: TRBJ1-6
d_call: TRBD1
clone_size: -
v_call: TRBV27
cdr3_aa: CASSYDRGATPYNSPLHF
cdr3_nt: TGTGCCAGCAGTTATGACAGGGGGGCAACCCCATATAATTCACCCCTCCACTTT

cdr3_length: 13
j_call: TRBJ1-1
d_call: -
clone_size: -
v_call: TRBV3-1/TRBV3-2
cdr3_aa: CASSQEGPIGAFF
cdr3_nt: TGTGCCAGCAGCCAAGAAGGCCCGATAGGTGCTTTCTTT

cdr3_length: 16
j_call: TRBJ1-2
d_call: -
clone_size: -
v_call: TRBV27
cdr3_aa: CASSLSPDTGRDGYTF
cdr3_nt: TGTGCCAGCAGTTTATCCCCCGACACTGGTCGGGATGGCTACACCTTC

cdr3_length: 13
j_call: TRBJ2-3
d_call: TRBD2
clone_size: once
v_call: TRBV12-3/TRBV12-4
cdr3_aa: CASSARGADTQYF
cdr3_nt: TGTGCCAGCAGCGCTCGGGGGGCAGATACGCAGTATTTT